This T cell receptor beta chain was identified during a study of cytomegalovirus exposure and HLA in healthy donors. General study points: Both high specificity and high sensitivity reportedly marked the classifier's diagnosis of cytomegalovirus status. Subsequent analysis revealed that first-cohort TCR clusters tended to co-occur in the approximately 120 validation repertoires.

The CDR3 is 15 residues long. The germline V gene encodes CDR1 LNHDA and CDR2 SQIVND (reference sequence). The J segment lost 3 bases and the V segment lost 6 bases, leaving 8 bases of the junction unmatched. Profiling relied on immunoSEQ multiplex PCR, and the TCRdb table lists in-frame clones only, not all of them. The top ten clones hold approximately 0.8% of a sample with 300,000 to 400,000 clones, 75% to 90% of them seen once. Details on this clone: Its antigen is as yet unknown.

Material for sequencing was PBMCs. This TCR came from a woman aged 18-29 years in good health and CMV-seronegative. The V gene is TRBV19, the J gene TRBJ1-3, with 7 bases lining up with TRBD1. The CDR3 nucleotides read TGTGCCAGTAGCCGACAGGGAAGAGGTGGAAACACCATATATTTT. It specifies CASSRQGRGGNTIYF.